This T cell receptor beta chain came from a study of CD8 T cells in Susac syndrome. Germline CDR1 is SQVTM and CDR2 is ANQGSEA. Unmatched junction bases numbered 25, after V lost 6 bases and J lost 8 bases. The CDR3 totals 18 residues. A quantity of roughly 0.5 to 1 ug RNA underwent reverse transcription using random hexamers. By means of immunoSEQ multiplex PCR, TCR beta CDR3 spanning 54 Vbeta and 13 Jbeta underwent amplification. TCRdb independently ran MiXCR on the immunoSEQ multiplex PCR reads; one entry per CDR3 protein. The data show roughly 190,000 distinct CDR3 sequences, nearly 97% seen once.

The V and J genes are TRBV29-1 and TRBJ2-1, with 7 bases fitting TRBD2. Sequencing used CD4+ T cells from PBMCs. The receptor was isolated from a human donor with Susac syndrome. The CDR3 protein is CSVLSPLAQLGPYDEQFF. Written as DNA, the CDR3 is TGCAGCGTCCTCTCCCCACTAGCGCAACTGGGGCCGTATGATGAGCAGTTCTTC.